This T cell receptor beta chain originates from a study of human T cells and chemical hapten exposure listed by TCRdb under 2021. Broadly, across the study: For sensitization, 2% DPC in acetone was applied to an approximately 2 cm by approximately 2 cm area of upper inner arm skin. This study followed changes in the peripheral blood TCR repertoire in vivo during primary and secondary sensitization of alopecia patients to the hapten diphenylcyclopropenone (DPC). The mostly female patient cohort included alopecia areata with under or over 50% scalp involvement, alopecia totalis and alopecia universalis. About 30 alopecia patients provided blood for TCR sequencing at one to four time points (pre-sensitization, 2, 6 and 24 weeks). Weekly therapeutic DPC doses were additionally applied to the scalp of patients throughout the roughly 24-week study period. Blood samples were taken from patients before sensitization (week 0) and then at 2, 6 and about 24 weeks after DPC sensitization. Patch testing was done on the upper back using Finn chambers containing 0.01% DPC, and results were scored after 6 days according to International Contact Dermatitis Research Group standards. Libraries were pooled for sequencing, and variation in per-sample TCR yields was attributed mainly to small differences in library volumes within the pool. Broader findings and caveats from the paper: After repeated subsampling, the strength of the expansion versus patch-test correlation and the threshold at which it became significant changed. Expanded TCRs formed significantly more large CDR3 similarity clusters than pre-sensitization or healthy control sets, consistent with antigen-driven responses. Because all patients had alopecia, a presumed autoimmune disease, the immune response of the patients might differ from that of healthy individuals. A positive correlation was found between the number of PT1 expanded TCRs and patch test score, with significance reached at thresholds 8, 16 and 32 but not 4. DPC sensitization did not change how many TCRs were above 1 in 1000 frequency, and no evidence was found of alterations in global repertoire structure.

The CDR1 and CDR2 encoded by the germline V gene are SGHTA and FQGNSA. From cysteine to phenylalanine, the CDR3 is 16 amino acids long. Kept here is only the CDR3 DNA, which spans 48 bases and is read in frame from base 1. Trimmed from V: 5 bases; trimmed from J: 6 bases; junction bases lacking a gene match: 6. The library was produced with RACE. Instrument used: NextSeq 500. Library preparation attached unique molecular identifiers to individual cDNA molecules for quantitative, reproducible TCR counting. Both TCR alpha and TCR beta chains were sequenced from each blood RNA sample. On the study's bioinformatics: A median of about 87,000 TCRs per sample was observed, with a range of about 20,000 to 700,000. V, J and CDR3 annotation of the TCR reads was performed with the Decombinator software suite. To make PS versus PT1 abundance plots, every sample was subsampled to the same number of TCRs (28,000). TCRs were defined as expanded if absent before sensitization and observed at least eight times at the 2-week time point. The public reads were run again by TCRdb, first through fastp at Q25 and then through MiXCR, and only productive beta chains were kept. Duplicate CDR3 protein sequences are folded into a single record with the most common DNA and genes. The V and J calls, along with clone size, are taken from TCRdb and not from the paper's own processing. Here the sample has about 89,000 distinct CDR3 sequences; 9.5% to 12% occur a single time. The top ten clonotypes cover less than 2.5% of the sample.

The time point tag for this specimen amounts to: patch test 2, 6 weeks after DPC sensitization. The sample's treatment or condition label is to be understood as: therapeutic diphenylcyclopropenone sensitization with weekly scalp DPC. At each patch-test visit, blood was drawn before the patch test was applied. Patients were eligible if aged 18 to 70, diagnosed with alopecia and judged suitable for DPC therapy, and pregnant patients were excluded. Total RNA was extracted from unfractionated whole blood collected in Tempus Blood RNA tubes. This clonotype occurred a few times. This receptor's antigen is unknown. No base quality information exists; no much larger clone differs at one position.

The specimen was whole blood, collected in connection with sensitization to the hapten diphenylcyclopropenone (DPC). The V and J genes are TRBV7-2 and TRBJ2-3; 15 central bases correspond to TRBD2. The TCR comes from a man aged 35-49 years with alopecia areata. Some clones in this sample may be carry-over from other donors' samples. The DNA sequence is given as TGTGCCAGCAGCCCAGGACTAGCGGGAGGGTTGGATACGCAGTATTTT. Its protein is CASSPGLAGGLDTQYF.